This T cell receptor (beta chain) appears in the sequencing data of a study of T-cell reconstitution after alpha-beta-depleted transplantation in children. The table lists this clonotype with many counts. Its specificity is not known. Library preparation (for TCRbeta) was performed with unique molecular identifiers. Each CDR3 protein is one row after TCRdb ran MiXCR on the PCR reads. The sample holds around 190,000 distinct CDR3 sequences, 5.5% to 7% seen once. With V trimmed by 7 bases and J by 4 bases, 8 bases remained unmatched. The CDR3 has 15 amino acids. Germline lookup yields CDR1 MNHEY and CDR2 SVGEGT. General observations from the study: There were some patients whose high TCRbeta diversity at day 60 came from surviving recipient T cells and thymic progenitors. Several hundred rapidly expanded clones from non-depleted graft cells reportedly supplied alpha-beta T cells about two months post-transplant. Newly produced T cells mostly accounted for T-cell counts and diversity one year post-transplant.

The material sequenced was PBMCs, taken before TCRalphabeta/CD19-depleted stem cell transplant. This TCR was recovered from a boy aged 2-15 years with acute lymphoblastic leukemia, due to receive a stem cell transplant. The V call is TRBV6-2 or TRBV6-3, the J call TRBJ2-1; TRBD1 aligns across 9 bases. CDR3 residues: CASTKGTGSYNEQFF. Here the CDR3 DNA reads TGTGCCAGCACCAAGGGGACAGGGAGTTACAATGAGCAGTTCTTC.